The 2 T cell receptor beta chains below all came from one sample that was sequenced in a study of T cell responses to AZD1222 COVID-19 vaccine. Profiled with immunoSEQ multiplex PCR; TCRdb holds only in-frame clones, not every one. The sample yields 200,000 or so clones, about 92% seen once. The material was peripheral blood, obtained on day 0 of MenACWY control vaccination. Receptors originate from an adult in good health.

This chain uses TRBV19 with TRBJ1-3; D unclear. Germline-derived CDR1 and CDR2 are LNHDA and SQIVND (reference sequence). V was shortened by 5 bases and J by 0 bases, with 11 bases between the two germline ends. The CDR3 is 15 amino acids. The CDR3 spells CASSSKSFSGNTIYF. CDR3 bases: TGTGCCAGTAGTTCGAAGTCGTTCTCTGGAAACACCATATATTTT.

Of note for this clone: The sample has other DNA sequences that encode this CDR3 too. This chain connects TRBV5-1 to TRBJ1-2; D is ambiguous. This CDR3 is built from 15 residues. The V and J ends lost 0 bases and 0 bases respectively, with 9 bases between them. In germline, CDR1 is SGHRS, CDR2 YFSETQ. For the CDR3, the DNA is TGCGCCAGCAGCTTGGGGGCAGGAGCTAACTATGGCTACACCTTC. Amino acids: CASSLGAGANYGYTF.